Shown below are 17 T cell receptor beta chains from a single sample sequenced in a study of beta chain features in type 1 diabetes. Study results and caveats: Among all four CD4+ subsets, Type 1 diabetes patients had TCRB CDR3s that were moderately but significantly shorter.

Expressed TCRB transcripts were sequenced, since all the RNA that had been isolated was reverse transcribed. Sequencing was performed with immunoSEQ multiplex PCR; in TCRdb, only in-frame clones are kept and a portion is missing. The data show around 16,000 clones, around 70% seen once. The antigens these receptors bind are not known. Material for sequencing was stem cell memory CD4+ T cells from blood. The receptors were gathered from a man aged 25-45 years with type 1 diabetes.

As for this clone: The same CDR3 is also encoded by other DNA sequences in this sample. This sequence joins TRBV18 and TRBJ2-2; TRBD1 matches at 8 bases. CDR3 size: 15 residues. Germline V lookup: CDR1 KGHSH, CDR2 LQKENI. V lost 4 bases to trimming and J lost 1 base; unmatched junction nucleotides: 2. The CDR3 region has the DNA TGTGCCAGCTCACGAGGGACAGGGAACACCGGGGAGCTGTTTTTT. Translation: CASSRGTGNTGELFF.

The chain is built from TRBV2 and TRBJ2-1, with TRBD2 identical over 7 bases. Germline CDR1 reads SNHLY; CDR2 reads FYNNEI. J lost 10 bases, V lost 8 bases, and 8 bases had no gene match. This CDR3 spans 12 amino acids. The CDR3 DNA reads TGTGCCAGCCGGGGGGTGTACGACGAGCAGTTCTTC. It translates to CASRGVYDEQFF.

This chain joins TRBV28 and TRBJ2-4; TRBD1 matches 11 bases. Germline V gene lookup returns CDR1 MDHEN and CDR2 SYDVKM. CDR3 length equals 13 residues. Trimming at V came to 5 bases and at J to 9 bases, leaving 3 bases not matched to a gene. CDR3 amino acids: CASSRTGGGIQYF. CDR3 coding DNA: TGTGCCAGCAGTCGGACAGGGGGCGGCATTCAGTACTTC.

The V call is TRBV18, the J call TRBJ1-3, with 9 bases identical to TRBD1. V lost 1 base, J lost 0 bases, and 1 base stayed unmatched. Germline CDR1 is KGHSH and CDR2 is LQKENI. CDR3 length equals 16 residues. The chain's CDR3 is CASSPQTGGSGNTIYF. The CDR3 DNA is TGTGCCAGCTCACCACAGACAGGGGGCTCTGGAAACACCATATATTTT.

CDR3 bases: TGTGCCTGGAGCGAAAACAGGGAAAATGAGCAGTTCTTC. This sequence encodes CAWSENRENEQFF. This rearrangement joins TRBV30 to TRBJ2-1, with D perhaps TRBD1 (6 bases). This CDR3 is built from 13 residues. The germline V and J ends were trimmed by 3 bases and 7 bases, with 13 bases remaining between them. CDR1 and CDR2 (germline): GTSNPN, SVGIG (reference sequence).

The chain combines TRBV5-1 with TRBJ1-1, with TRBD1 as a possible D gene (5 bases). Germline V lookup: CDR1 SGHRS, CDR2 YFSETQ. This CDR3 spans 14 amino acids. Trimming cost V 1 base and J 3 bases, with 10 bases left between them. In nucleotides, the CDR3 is TGCGCCAGCAGCTTGTGGCGGGGCGACACTGAAGCTTTCTTT. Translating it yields CASSLWRGDTEAFF. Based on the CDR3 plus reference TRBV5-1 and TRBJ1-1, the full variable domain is KAGVTQTPRYLIKTRGQQVTLSCSPISGHRSVSWYQQTPGQGLQFLFEYFSETQRNKGNFPGRFSGRQFSNSRSEMNVSTLELGDSALYLCASSLWRGDTEAFFGQGTRLTVV.

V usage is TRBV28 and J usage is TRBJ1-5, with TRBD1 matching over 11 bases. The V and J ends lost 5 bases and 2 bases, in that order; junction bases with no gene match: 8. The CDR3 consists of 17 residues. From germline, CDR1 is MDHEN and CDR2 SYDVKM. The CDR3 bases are TGTGCCAGCAGTACGCCCCTGGGACAGGGGGGCAATCAGCCCCAGCATTTT. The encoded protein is CASSTPLGQGGNQPQHF.

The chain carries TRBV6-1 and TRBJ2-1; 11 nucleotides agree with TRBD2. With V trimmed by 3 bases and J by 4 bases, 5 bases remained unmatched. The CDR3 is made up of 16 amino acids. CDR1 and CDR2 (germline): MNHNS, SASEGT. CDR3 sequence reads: CASSESLAGAYNEQFF. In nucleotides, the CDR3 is TGTGCCAGCAGTGAGTCACTAGCGGGGGCTTACAATGAGCAGTTCTTC.

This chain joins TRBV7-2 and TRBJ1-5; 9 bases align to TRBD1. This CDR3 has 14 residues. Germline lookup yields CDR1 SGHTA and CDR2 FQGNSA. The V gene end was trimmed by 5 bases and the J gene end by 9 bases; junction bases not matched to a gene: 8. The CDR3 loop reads CASSRGQGSRPQHF. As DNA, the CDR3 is TGTGCCAGCAGCCGAGGACAGGGGTCGCGGCCCCAGCATTTT.

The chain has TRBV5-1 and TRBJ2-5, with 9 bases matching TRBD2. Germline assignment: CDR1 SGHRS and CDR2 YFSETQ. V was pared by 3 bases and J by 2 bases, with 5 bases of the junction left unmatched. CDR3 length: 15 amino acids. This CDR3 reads CASSWASGAQETQYF. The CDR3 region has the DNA TGCGCCAGCAGCTGGGCTAGCGGGGCACAAGAGACCCAGTACTTC.

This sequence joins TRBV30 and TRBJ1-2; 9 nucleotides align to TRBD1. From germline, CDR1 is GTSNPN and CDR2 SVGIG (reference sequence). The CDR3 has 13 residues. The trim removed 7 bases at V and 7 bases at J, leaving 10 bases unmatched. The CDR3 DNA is TGTGCCTCCCGGACAGGGGAGGGGTTTGGCTACACCTTC. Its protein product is CASRTGEGFGYTF.

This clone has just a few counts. CDR3 sequence reads: CASSLASGFKETQYF. The CDR3 DNA reads TGTGCCAGCAGCTTGGCTAGCGGGTTCAAAGAGACCCAGTACTTC. The rearrangement uses TRBV5-6 and TRBJ2-5; 8 positions agree with TRBD2. CDR3 length: 15 residues. Germline V gene data show CDR1 as SGHDT and CDR2 as YYEEEE. With V trimmed by 0 bases and J by 3 bases, 4 bases remained unmatched. The full variable domain, rest sourced from reference TRBV5-6 and TRBJ2-5, is DAGVTQSPTHLIKTRGQQVTLRCSPKSGHDTVSWYQQALGQGPQFIFQYYEEEERQRGNFPDRFSGHQFPNYSSELNVNALLLGDSALYLCASSLASGFKETQYFGPGTRLLVL.

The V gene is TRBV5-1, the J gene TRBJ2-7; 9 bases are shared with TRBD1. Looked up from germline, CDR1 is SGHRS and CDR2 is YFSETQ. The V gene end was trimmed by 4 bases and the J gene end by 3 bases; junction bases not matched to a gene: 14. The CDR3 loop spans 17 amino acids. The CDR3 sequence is CASSPVKLKDRGYEQYF. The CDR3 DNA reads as TGCGCCAGCAGCCCAGTGAAGCTCAAGGACAGGGGCTACGAGCAGTACTTC.

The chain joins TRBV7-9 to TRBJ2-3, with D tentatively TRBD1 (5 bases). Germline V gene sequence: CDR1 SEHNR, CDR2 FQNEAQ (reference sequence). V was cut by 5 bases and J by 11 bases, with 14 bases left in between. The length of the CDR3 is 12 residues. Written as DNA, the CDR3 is TGTGCCAGCAGCCTGAACCTAGGGGAGCAGTATTTT. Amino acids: CASSLNLGEQYF.

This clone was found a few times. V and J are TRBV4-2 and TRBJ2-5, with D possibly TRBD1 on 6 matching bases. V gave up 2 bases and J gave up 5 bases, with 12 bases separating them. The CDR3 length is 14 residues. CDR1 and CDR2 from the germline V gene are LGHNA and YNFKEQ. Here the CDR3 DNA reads TGTGCCAGCAGCCAACAACAGGGTGGGGAGACCCAGTACTTC. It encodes CASSQQQGGETQYF.

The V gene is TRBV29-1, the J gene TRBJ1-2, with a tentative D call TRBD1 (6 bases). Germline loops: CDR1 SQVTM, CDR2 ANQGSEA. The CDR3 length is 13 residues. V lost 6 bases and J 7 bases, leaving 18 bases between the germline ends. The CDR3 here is CSVENRVRSGYTF. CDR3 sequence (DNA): TGCAGCGTGGAGAACAGGGTACGGAGTGGCTACACCTTC.

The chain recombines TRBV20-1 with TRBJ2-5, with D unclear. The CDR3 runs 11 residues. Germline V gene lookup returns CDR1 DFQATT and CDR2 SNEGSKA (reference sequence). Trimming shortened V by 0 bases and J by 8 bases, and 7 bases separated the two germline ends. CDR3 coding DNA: TGCAGTGCTAGAGAGTTTACAACCCAGTACTTC. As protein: CSAREFTTQYF.